This T cell receptor (beta chain) was sequenced during a study of cytotoxic CD8 clonotypes in ibrutinib-treated CLL. The overall study: Treatment had run for a median approximately eleven months, range 6 to 36, when response samples were taken.

V trimming: 6 bases; J trimming: 4 bases; junction bases outside the gene matches: 12. Looked up from germline, CDR1 is SNHLY and CDR2 is FYNNEI. The CDR3 extends over 15 amino acids. Findings and caveats of the study: Public clonotypes were seen rarely and were contracted or stable on treatment. The study found clonality rose at ibrutinib response, then fell toward baseline at progression. Measured clonality at baseline was greater than in age-matched healthy donors and tracked with circulating CD8+ T-cell counts.

As for this clone: The antigen remains unidentified.

Sequencing used immunoSEQ multiplex PCR; TCRdb keeps in-frame clones, though not all of them. The sample carries some 150,000 clones, about four fifths recorded once. This sequence joins TRBV2 and TRBJ2-7; TRBD1 matches 7 bases. Sequencing was performed on PBMCs, taken after 12 months of ibrutinib treatment. This TCR was recovered from a human donor with chronic lymphocytic leukemia. The CDR3 protein is CASRGLDRSGYEQYF. The CDR3 DNA sequence: TGTGCCAGCAGGGGATTGGACAGGTCTGGGTACGAGCAGTACTTC.